Ten or more counts support the clone carrying this T cell receptor (beta chain). Because the CDR3 is missing its conserved closing phenylalanine or tryptophan, this is likely a read error. It is unclear where the CDR3 begins or ends on the DNA, so no DNA is shown, and the CDR3 is as TCRdb lists it. The CDR3 has 9 residues if both end residues are counted. The data stem from a study of tumor-infiltrating lymphocytes in oesophageal squamous cell carcinoma. Each CDR3 protein is one row after TCRdb ran MiXCR on the PCR reads. The repertoire holds approximately 20,000 distinct CDR3 sequences, with roughly two fifths as singletons.

The clonotype originates from a male donor with esophageal squamous cell carcinoma. The specimen sequenced was normal esophageal tissue next to the tumor. The V call is TRBV12-3 or TRBV12-4, the J call TRBJ2-6. The CDR3: CASSPNPTD.